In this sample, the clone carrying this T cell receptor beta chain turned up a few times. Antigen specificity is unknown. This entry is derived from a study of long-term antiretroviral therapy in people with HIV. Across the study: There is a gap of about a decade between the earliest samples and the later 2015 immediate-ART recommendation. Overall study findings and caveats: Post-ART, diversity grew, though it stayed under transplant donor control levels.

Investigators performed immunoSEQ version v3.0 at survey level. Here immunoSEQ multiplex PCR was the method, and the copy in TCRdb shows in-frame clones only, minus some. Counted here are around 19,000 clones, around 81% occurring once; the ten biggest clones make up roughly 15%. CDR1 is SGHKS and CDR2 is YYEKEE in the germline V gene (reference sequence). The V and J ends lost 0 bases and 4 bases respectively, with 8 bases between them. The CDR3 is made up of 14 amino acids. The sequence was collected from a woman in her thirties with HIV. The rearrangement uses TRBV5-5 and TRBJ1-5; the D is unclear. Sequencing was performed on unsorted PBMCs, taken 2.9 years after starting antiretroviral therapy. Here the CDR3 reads CASSLAERNQPQHF. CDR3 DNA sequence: TGTGCCAGCAGCTTGGCGGAGAGGAATCAGCCCCAGCATTTT.